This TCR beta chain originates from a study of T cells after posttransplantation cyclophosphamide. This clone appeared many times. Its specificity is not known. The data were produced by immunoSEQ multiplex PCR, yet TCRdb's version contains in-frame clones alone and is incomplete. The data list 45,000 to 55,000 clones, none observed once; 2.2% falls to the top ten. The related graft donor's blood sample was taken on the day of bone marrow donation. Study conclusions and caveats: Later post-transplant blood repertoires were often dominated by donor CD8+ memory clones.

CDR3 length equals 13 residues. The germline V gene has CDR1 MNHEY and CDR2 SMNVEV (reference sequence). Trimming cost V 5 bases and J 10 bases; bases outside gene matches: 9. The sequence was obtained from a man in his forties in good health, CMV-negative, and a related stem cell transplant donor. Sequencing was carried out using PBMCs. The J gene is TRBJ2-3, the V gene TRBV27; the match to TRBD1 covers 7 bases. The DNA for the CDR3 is TGTGCCAGCAGTCCATCGACAGGGACGGCGCAGTATTTT. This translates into CASSPSTGTAQYF.